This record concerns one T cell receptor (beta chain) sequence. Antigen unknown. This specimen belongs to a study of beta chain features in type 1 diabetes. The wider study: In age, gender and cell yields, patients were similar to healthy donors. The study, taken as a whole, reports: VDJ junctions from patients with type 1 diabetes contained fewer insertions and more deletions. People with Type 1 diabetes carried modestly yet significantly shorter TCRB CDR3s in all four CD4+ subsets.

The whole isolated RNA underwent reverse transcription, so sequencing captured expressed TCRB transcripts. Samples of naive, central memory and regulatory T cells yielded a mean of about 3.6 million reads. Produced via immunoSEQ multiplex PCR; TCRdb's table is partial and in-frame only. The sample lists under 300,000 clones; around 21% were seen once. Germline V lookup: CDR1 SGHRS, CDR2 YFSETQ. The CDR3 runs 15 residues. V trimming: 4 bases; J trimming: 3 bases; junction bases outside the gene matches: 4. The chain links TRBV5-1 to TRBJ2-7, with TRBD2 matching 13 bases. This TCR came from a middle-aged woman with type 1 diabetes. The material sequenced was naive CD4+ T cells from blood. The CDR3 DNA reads TGCGCCAGCAGCATGGGACTAGCGGGAAACTACGAGCAGTACTTC. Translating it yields CASSMGLAGNYEQYF.